The 12 T cell receptor beta chains reported below all come from one sample, sequenced in a study of cytomegalovirus exposure and HLA in healthy donors (dated by TCRdb to between 2016 and 2019). The library was made by the immunoSEQ multiplex PCR assay. For the multiplex PCR, a mixture combining 60 forward primers for TCR Vbeta segments and 13 reverse primers for TCR Jbeta segments was used. Imported from immuneACCESS, the table was reduced by TCRdb to in-frame sequences with V and J called. These copies leave out some clones; in studies compared against another copy, an unresolved V gene accounts for under half, and the cause of the remainder is not known. This sample is represented by about 120,000 clones; roughly three quarters of them were singletons. The ten largest make up approximately 12% of the sample. Sequences were obtained from PBMCs. These receptors came from a woman between 35 and 50 years old in good health and CMV-seropositive.

The chain combines TRBV5-1 with TRBJ2-7; the match to TRBD1 covers 10 bases. J gave up 2 bases and V 2 bases, and 1 base lay outside the gene matches. CDR1 and CDR2 (germline): SGHRS, YFSETQ. The CDR3 contains 14 residues. The CDR3 DNA is TGCGCCAGCAGCTTAGGACAGGGGGCCTACGAGCAGTACTTC. Translation: CASSLGQGAYEQYF. Full variable domain (rest looked up from reference TRBV5-1 and TRBJ2-7): KAGVTQTPRYLIKTRGQQVTLSCSPISGHRSVSWYQQTPGQGLQFLFEYFSETQRNKGNFPGRFSGRQFSNSRSEMNVSTLELGDSALYLCASSLGQGAYEQYFGPGTRLTVT.

DNA for the CDR3: TGTGCCAGCAGCTTATATTCGGATTCACCCCTCCACTTT. Translation: CASSLYSDSPLHF. The V gene is TRBV7-9, the J gene TRBJ1-6; D not certain. CDR3 length: 13 residues. V was trimmed by 2 bases and J by 8 bases, leaving 7 bases between them. The germline V gene encodes CDR1 SEHNR and CDR2 FQNEAQ (reference sequence).

This clone was counted once. The chain recombines TRBV9 with TRBJ2-5; 7 bases line up with TRBD1. V shed 3 bases and J 1 base; nucleotides not matched to a gene: 9. Germline V gene lookup returns CDR1 SGDLS and CDR2 YYNGEE. This CDR3 spans 16 amino acids. CDR3 protein: CASSAQDRAPQETQYF. The CDR3 DNA is TGTGCCAGCAGCGCGCAAGACAGGGCCCCCCAAGAGACCCAGTACTTC.

The V gene is TRBV19, the J gene TRBJ1-5; no reliable D call. Trimming pared 7 bases from V and 6 bases from J, leaving 19 bases between. Germline CDR1 reads LNHDA; CDR2 reads SQIVND (reference sequence). CDR3 size: 15 residues. The CDR3 loop reads CASTTVGFGGQPQHF. In DNA, the CDR3 is TGTGCCAGTACCACGGTGGGCTTTGGAGGTCAGCCCCAGCATTTT.

This rearrangement joins TRBV5-1 to TRBJ1-4; 11 bases match TRBD1. V lost 4 bases, J lost 6 bases, and 2 bases stayed unmatched. Germline V gives CDR1 SGHRS, CDR2 YFSETQ. This CDR3 is 14 amino acids long. The CDR3 region has the DNA TGCGCCAGCAGCCTGGACAGGGGGCATGAAAAACTGTTTTTT. Encoded protein: CASSLDRGHEKLFF.

CDR3 coding DNA: TGTGCTAGTGGTTTGATTCCGGGGATGGACACTGAAGCTTTCTTT. Amino acid sequence: CASGLIPGMDTEAFF. This chain links TRBV12-5 with TRBJ1-1; no reliable D call. The CDR3 contains 15 residues. The V end lost 2 bases, the J end lost 3 bases, and 13 bases lay between the germline ends. The germline gives CDR1 LGHNT, CDR2 FRNRAP.

V gene TRBV29-1 combines with J gene TRBJ1-2; 10 bases are shared with TRBD1. Germline loops: CDR1 SQVTM, CDR2 ANQGSEA. This CDR3 contains 12 residues. Trimming took 7 bases from V and 8 from J; bases not matched to a gene: 7. The CDR3 DNA reads TGCAGCGCACAGAGGGACAGGGGAGGCTACACCTTC. Translating it yields CSAQRDRGGYTF.

The chain carries TRBV6-4 and TRBJ2-1; 11 bases are shared with TRBD2. The CDR3 extends over 14 amino acids. Germline V CDR1 and CDR2: MRHNA, SNTAGT. V dropped 6 bases and J dropped 9; count of bases not matched to a gene: 7. The CDR3 is CASRVSGGAGEQFF. Here the CDR3 DNA reads TGTGCCAGCAGAGTTAGCGGGGGGGCCGGTGAGCAGTTCTTC.

The chain uses TRBV27 and TRBJ1-2; 8 bases are a match to TRBD1. The CDR3 loop spans 13 amino acids. J lost 7 bases, V lost 3 bases, and 4 bases had no gene match. CDR1 and CDR2 from the germline V gene are MNHEY and SMNVEV (reference sequence). CDR3 amino acids: CASSFQGAGGYTF. The CDR3 coding sequence is TGTGCCAGCAGTTTCCAGGGGGCTGGTGGCTACACCTTC.

The chain combines TRBV6-4 with TRBJ2-1, with 7 bases aligning to TRBD2. V dropped 4 bases and J dropped 5; count of bases not matched to a gene: 8. The CDR3 is 15 residues long. Germline assignment: CDR1 MRHNA and CDR2 SNTAGT. CDR3 protein: CASSGEGRTNNEQFF. CDR3 bases: TGTGCCAGCAGTGGGGAGGGCCGAACTAACAATGAGCAGTTCTTC.

The chain recombines TRBV9 with TRBJ2-7; the D gene is possibly TRBD1 (5 bases). Per germline, CDR1 SGDLS and CDR2 YYNGEE. The CDR3 spans 15 residues. V was shortened by 0 bases and J by 5 bases, with 15 bases between the two germline ends. The CDR3 DNA is TGTGCCAGCAGCGTAGCCCCCAGGGATAGCCACGAGCAGTACTTC. Amino acids: CASSVAPRDSHEQYF.

The chain carries TRBV5-1 and TRBJ2-1, with TRBD1 matching 9 bases. The CDR3 sequence is 14 residues long. Trimming at V came to 4 bases and at J to 7 bases, leaving 6 bases not matched to a gene. Germline CDR1 SGHRS, CDR2 YFSETQ. In nucleotides, the CDR3 is TGCGCCAGCAGCCCCAGACAGGGGGTGAATGAGCAGTTCTTC. It is translated as CASSPRQGVNEQFF.